This is a list of T cell receptor beta chains from one sample in a study of beta chain features in type 1 diabetes. Clones were read by immunoSEQ multiplex PCR, and TCRdb kept only the in-frame ones, dropping some. The data hold about 220,000 clones, with 9.5% to 13% observed a single time. The specimen was central memory CD4+ T cells from blood. These receptors were taken from a man between 18 and 29 years old in good health. Each CDR3 is given with its conserved first and last residue. Each record gives: D gene, J gene, clone size, V gene, CDR3 DNA, CDR3 protein. The D gene is left open where the match is weak. Size values are once, few and many counts, or a class for expanded clones, and some rows have none.

D gene: TRBD1
J gene: TRBJ2-2
clone size: few
V gene: TRBV2
CDR3 DNA: TGTGCCAGCAGTCGACAGGGCACCGGGGAGCTGTTTTTT
CDR3 protein: CASSRQGTGELFF

D gene: -
J gene: TRBJ2-1
clone size: many
V gene: TRBV4-3
CDR3 DNA: TGCGCCAGCAGCCTCCCGGCCCAGGAGCAGTTCTTC
CDR3 protein: CASSLPAQEQFF

D gene: TRBD2
J gene: TRBJ2-1
clone size: -
V gene: TRBV5-4
CDR3 DNA: TGTGCCAGCAGCTTACCCGGACTAGCGGGTAGCTCCTACAATGAGCAGTTCTTC
CDR3 protein: CASSLPGLAGSSYNEQFF

D gene: TRBD1
J gene: TRBJ2-3
clone size: -
V gene: TRBV15
CDR3 DNA: TGTGCCACCAGCAGATCCCCGGGACAGGGGGCCGGAGATACGCAGTATTTT
CDR3 protein: CATSRSPGQGAGDTQYF

D gene: -
J gene: TRBJ2-4
clone size: few
V gene: TRBV18
CDR3 DNA: TGTGCCAGCTCACCGGGAACACATGCGCCAAACATTCAGTACTTC
CDR3 protein: CASSPGTHAPNIQYF

D gene: -
J gene: TRBJ1-2
clone size: -
V gene: TRBV28
CDR3 DNA: TGTGCCAGCAGTTTCGATCCCACCTATGGCTACACCTTC
CDR3 protein: CASSFDPTYGYTF

D gene: TRBD1
J gene: TRBJ2-7
clone size: few
V gene: TRBV7-9
CDR3 DNA: TGTGCCAGCAGCTTAGGACAGGGGGGCTACGAGCAGTACTTC
CDR3 protein: CASSLGQGGYEQYF

D gene: -
J gene: TRBJ2-1
clone size: -
V gene: TRBV2
CDR3 DNA: TGTGCCAGCAGTGAAAGGGTGACAGATTACAATGAGCAGTTCTTC
CDR3 protein: CASSERVTDYNEQFF

D gene: -
J gene: TRBJ2-3
clone size: -
V gene: TRBV15
CDR3 DNA: TGTGCCACCAGCAGAGATCTGAGCGGGAGCACAGATACGCAGTATTTT
CDR3 protein: CATSRDLSGSTDTQYF

D gene: -
J gene: TRBJ1-1
clone size: -
V gene: TRBV28
CDR3 DNA: TGTGCCAGCAGTTTATTACACAGTGAAGCTTTCTTT
CDR3 protein: CASSLLHSEAFF

D gene: TRBD2
J gene: TRBJ2-3
clone size: few
V gene: TRBV5-1
CDR3 DNA: TGCGCCAGCAGCCCCAACTCCTTTAGCGGGAGGGCCGAAGATACGCAGTATTTT
CDR3 protein: CASSPNSFSGRAEDTQYF

D gene: TRBD2
J gene: TRBJ2-7
clone size: few
V gene: TRBV10-2
CDR3 DNA: TGCGCCAGCAGTGAGTCGCTAGCGGCCTACGAGCAGTACTTC
CDR3 protein: CASSESLAAYEQYF

D gene: TRBD2
J gene: TRBJ2-3
clone size: -
V gene: TRBV4-2
CDR3 DNA: TGTGCCAGCAGCCAAGTAGGCGGGAGGGGCTATTTT
CDR3 protein: CASSQVGGRGYF

D gene: TRBD2
J gene: TRBJ2-7
clone size: few
V gene: TRBV30
CDR3 DNA: TGTGCCTGGAGTGGCGGACTAGCGGGAGTGGGAGAGCAGTACTTC
CDR3 protein: CAWSGGLAGVGEQYF

D gene: -
J gene: TRBJ1-2
clone size: -
V gene: TRBV4-3
CDR3 DNA: TGCGCCAGCAGCCAAGATCGGATTTCGAGGGGCTACACCTTC
CDR3 protein: CASSQDRISRGYTF

D gene: -
J gene: TRBJ2-5
clone size: few
V gene: TRBV18
CDR3 DNA: TGTGCCAGCTCACCCGGGGGCCCACAAGAGACCCAGTACTTC
CDR3 protein: CASSPGGPQETQYF

D gene: -
J gene: TRBJ2-3
clone size: -
V gene: TRBV10-3
CDR3 DNA: TGTGCCATCAGTGAGTCTTTTAAGGAGCGGGCGAGCACAGATACGCAGTATTTT
CDR3 protein: CAISESFKERASTDTQYF

D gene: -
J gene: TRBJ2-7
clone size: few
V gene: TRBV5-1
CDR3 DNA: TGCGCCAGCAGCTTCGGACAGACGAGATCCGAGCAGTACTTC
CDR3 protein: CASSFGQTRSEQYF

D gene: TRBD2
J gene: TRBJ2-7
clone size: few
V gene: TRBV5-1
CDR3 DNA: TGCGCCAGCAGCAGGGAGGTGGGAGGGTACTCCTACGAGCAGTACTTC
CDR3 protein: CASSREVGGYSYEQYF

D gene: TRBD2
J gene: TRBJ2-5
clone size: many
V gene: TRBV5-4
CDR3 DNA: TGTGCCAGCCAGCGGGAGTACAGCCAAGAGACCCAGTACTTC
CDR3 protein: CASQREYSQETQYF

D gene: -
J gene: TRBJ2-5
clone size: -
V gene: TRBV28
CDR3 DNA: TGTGCCAGCAGTTTATGGGGGAGCAGAGAGACCCAGTACTTC
CDR3 protein: CASSLWGSRETQYF

D gene: -
J gene: TRBJ2-5
clone size: few
V gene: TRBV7-7
CDR3 DNA: TGTGCCAGCAGCTTAGTCGGGCTAGCGCTCGAGACCCAGTACTTC
CDR3 protein: CASSLVGLALETQYF

D gene: -
J gene: TRBJ2-5
clone size: few
V gene: TRBV9
CDR3 DNA: TGTGCCAGCAGCGTAGACGCGGAGGAGACCCAGTACTTC
CDR3 protein: CASSVDAEETQYF

D gene: -
J gene: TRBJ1-2
clone size: -
V gene: TRBV5-1
CDR3 DNA: TGCGCCATCCCAGGCGGTGAGGAGGACTACTTC
CDR3 protein: CAIPGGEEDYF

D gene: -
J gene: TRBJ2-5
clone size: -
V gene: TRBV5-4
CDR3 DNA: TGTGCCAGCAGATTGACAGGCTTCCAAGAGACCCAGTACTTC
CDR3 protein: CASRLTGFQETQYF

D gene: -
J gene: TRBJ1-2
clone size: -
V gene: TRBV15
CDR3 DNA: TGTGCCACCAGCAGAGATCTGGTTAACTATGGCTACACCTTC
CDR3 protein: CATSRDLVNYGYTF

D gene: TRBD2
J gene: TRBJ2-1
clone size: few
V gene: TRBV29-1
CDR3 DNA: TGCAGCGGTGGGACTAGCGGGATTGGGTTCTTC
CDR3 protein: CSGGTSGIGFF

D gene: -
J gene: TRBJ2-1
clone size: few
V gene: TRBV7-6
CDR3 DNA: TGTGCCAGCAGCAAACGGCAGGATGAGCAGTTCTTC
CDR3 protein: CASSKRQDEQFF

D gene: -
J gene: TRBJ2-1
clone size: few
V gene: TRBV10-3
CDR3 DNA: TGTGCCATCAGTGACTATACAGGGTCCTCCTACAATGAGCAGTTCTTC
CDR3 protein: CAISDYTGSSYNEQFF

D gene: -
J gene: TRBJ2-1
clone size: -
V gene: TRBV18
CDR3 DNA: TGTGCCAGCTCACCAGGGACTTACAATGAGCAGTTCTTC
CDR3 protein: CASSPGTYNEQFF

D gene: -
J gene: TRBJ2-5
clone size: few
V gene: TRBV28
CDR3 DNA: TGTGCCAGCAGCACTCGAAACAGGGAGACCCAGTACTTC
CDR3 protein: CASSTRNRETQYF

D gene: -
J gene: TRBJ2-5
clone size: -
V gene: TRBV4-2
CDR3 DNA: TGTGCCAGCAGCCCCATGAGCCGGCAAGAGACCCAGTACTTC
CDR3 protein: CASSPMSRQETQYF

D gene: TRBD2
J gene: TRBJ2-3
clone size: -
V gene: TRBV4-3
CDR3 DNA: TGCGCCAGCAGCCTCCTAGCGGCAGATACGCAGTATTTT
CDR3 protein: CASSLLAADTQYF

D gene: TRBD2
J gene: TRBJ2-7
clone size: -
V gene: TRBV30
CDR3 DNA: TGTGCCTGGCGAGCCGGGAGGCGGGAGAAGAACGAGCAGTACTTC
CDR3 protein: CAWRAGRREKNEQYF

D gene: -
J gene: TRBJ2-6
clone size: -
V gene: TRBV30
CDR3 DNA: TGTGCCTGGAGTCCAGGGAACTCTGGGGCCAACGTCCTGACTTTC
CDR3 protein: CAWSPGNSGANVLTF

D gene: -
J gene: TRBJ2-1
clone size: -
V gene: TRBV6-1
CDR3 DNA: TGTGCCAGCACGTACGTAAGCTCCTACAATGAGCAGTTCTTC
CDR3 protein: CASTYVSSYNEQFF

D gene: -
J gene: TRBJ2-1
clone size: -
V gene: TRBV9
CDR3 DNA: TGTGCCAGCAGCGCACCGGGGTTCGGGGGTCATGAGCAGTTCTTC
CDR3 protein: CASSAPGFGGHEQFF

D gene: -
J gene: TRBJ2-1
clone size: few
V gene: TRBV6-1
CDR3 DNA: TGTGCCAGCAGTCAAGCAGTCCACAATGAGCAGTTCTTC
CDR3 protein: CASSQAVHNEQFF

D gene: -
J gene: TRBJ2-1
clone size: -
V gene: TRBV2
CDR3 DNA: TGTGCCAGCAGTGTGGGGAGGAGCTCCTACAATGAGCAGTTCTTC
CDR3 protein: CASSVGRSSYNEQFF

D gene: -
J gene: TRBJ2-3
clone size: few
V gene: TRBV7-3
CDR3 DNA: TGTGCCAGCAGCTTAACCCTGACGAATACGCAGTATTTT
CDR3 protein: CASSLTLTNTQYF

D gene: TRBD2
J gene: TRBJ2-1
clone size: few
V gene: TRBV15
CDR3 DNA: TGTGCCACCAGCACAGGATTTAGCGGGAGGACCGCCTACAATGAGCAGTTCTTC
CDR3 protein: CATSTGFSGRTAYNEQFF

D gene: -
J gene: TRBJ1-3
clone size: many
V gene: TRBV28
CDR3 DNA: TGTGCCAGCAGCCGAGGGGGATCTGGAAACACCATATATTTT
CDR3 protein: CASSRGGSGNTIYF

D gene: TRBD2
J gene: TRBJ2-3
clone size: -
V gene: TRBV9
CDR3 DNA: TGTGCCAGCAGCGTAGAGGGACTAGCTACAGATACGCAGTATTTT
CDR3 protein: CASSVEGLATDTQYF

D gene: -
J gene: TRBJ2-2
clone size: -
V gene: TRBV2
CDR3 DNA: TGTGCCAGCACCCGAGGGTACAGGGATTGGGCCGGGGAGCTGTTTTTT
CDR3 protein: CASTRGYRDWAGELFF

D gene: TRBD2
J gene: TRBJ2-1
clone size: few
V gene: TRBV4-1
CDR3 DNA: TGCGCCAGCAGCCAGTTAGGGCTAGCGGGAAAGCAGTTCTTC
CDR3 protein: CASSQLGLAGKQFF

D gene: -
J gene: TRBJ2-1
clone size: -
V gene: TRBV4-3
CDR3 DNA: TGCGCCAGCAGCCAAGGTGAAGGGGGAGCTAACAATGAGCAGTTCTTC
CDR3 protein: CASSQGEGGANNEQFF

D gene: -
J gene: TRBJ2-7
clone size: -
V gene: TRBV5-6
CDR3 DNA: TGTGCCAGCAGGCCGAGGCAGGGATCCTACGAGCAGTACTTC
CDR3 protein: CASRPRQGSYEQYF

D gene: TRBD1
J gene: TRBJ1-5
clone size: -
V gene: TRBV6-1
CDR3 DNA: TGTGCCAGCAGAAAAGACAGGGTGGACTATCAGCCCCAGCATTTT
CDR3 protein: CASRKDRVDYQPQHF

D gene: -
J gene: TRBJ1-1
clone size: -
V gene: TRBV9
CDR3 DNA: TGTGCCAGCAGCGTAGCGGGTCAGGGATACACTGAAGCTTTCTTT
CDR3 protein: CASSVAGQGYTEAFF

D gene: -
J gene: TRBJ2-5
clone size: -
V gene: TRBV29-1
CDR3 DNA: TGCAGCGCCAGCCATAAGCCAGAGACCCAGTACTTC
CDR3 protein: CSASHKPETQYF

D gene: -
J gene: TRBJ1-2
clone size: many
V gene: TRBV2
CDR3 DNA: TGTGCCAGCAGTGATGAGGCAGCATATGGCTACACCTTC
CDR3 protein: CASSDEAAYGYTF

D gene: TRBD1
J gene: TRBJ1-4
clone size: few
V gene: TRBV30
CDR3 DNA: TGTGCCTGGAGTGTTTCTCGGTCGAGGGGGACAGCTAATGAAAAACTGTTTTTT
CDR3 protein: CAWSVSRSRGTANEKLFF

D gene: -
J gene: TRBJ2-1
clone size: few
V gene: TRBV30
CDR3 DNA: TGTGCCTGGAGGGCTCGGGGGTCCTACAATGAGCAGTTCTTC
CDR3 protein: CAWRARGSYNEQFF

D gene: -
J gene: TRBJ2-7
clone size: -
V gene: TRBV7-9
CDR3 DNA: TGTGCCAGCAGCCCGCGTACCGAGCAGTACTTC
CDR3 protein: CASSPRTEQYF

D gene: -
J gene: TRBJ2-1
clone size: -
V gene: TRBV29-1
CDR3 DNA: TGCAGCGCCGAAGGGGCCAGGTACAATGAGCAGTTCTTC
CDR3 protein: CSAEGARYNEQFF

D gene: TRBD2
J gene: TRBJ2-1
clone size: -
V gene: TRBV7-3
CDR3 DNA: TGTGCCAGCAGCACCTCTAGCGGAGCCCACTACAATGAGCAGTTCTTC
CDR3 protein: CASSTSSGAHYNEQFF

D gene: -
J gene: TRBJ2-3
clone size: -
V gene: TRBV20-1
CDR3 DNA: TGCAGTGCTAGCCATCAGACTCCGCAGTATTTT
CDR3 protein: CSASHQTPQYF

D gene: -
J gene: TRBJ2-3
clone size: many
V gene: TRBV5-4
CDR3 DNA: TGTGCCAGCAGCTTCAGTAACATGGCAGATACGCAGTATTTT
CDR3 protein: CASSFSNMADTQYF

D gene: -
J gene: TRBJ2-1
clone size: few
V gene: TRBV15
CDR3 DNA: TGTGCCACCAGCAGACCCCTAAATGAGCAGTTCTTC
CDR3 protein: CATSRPLNEQFF

D gene: -
J gene: TRBJ2-5
clone size: -
V gene: TRBV13
CDR3 DNA: TGTGCCAGCAGTGATAAAAGTGTTCAAGAGACCCAGTACTTC
CDR3 protein: CASSDKSVQETQYF